The sequence of this T cell receptor beta chain was determined in a study of CD8+ T cells in alopecia areata. Study background: Tofacitinib administration to treated patients was oral, at 5 to 10 mg twice daily.

Trimming stripped 0 bases from V and 3 bases from J, with 7 bases between. This CDR3 is 14 amino acids long. The study's findings and limits: Tofacitinib yielded significantly lower scalp clonality and fewer expanded CD8+ clones among the top 100. Greater clonality was observed in lesional scalp samples, especially alopecia totalis/universalis, versus normal scalp.

In the case of this clone: Its specificity is not known.

Treatment defined: oral pan-JAK inhibitor, 5-10 mg twice daily. Those with alopecia areata gave lesional scalp punch biopsies and peripheral blood. Isolated RNA was reverse transcribed into cDNA used as the sequencing template. TCRdb keeps only in-frame clones here, not all; method: immunoSEQ multiplex PCR. In the table there are approximately 100,000 clones, 50% to 60% of which are singletons. The sequencing here drew on CD8+ T cells sorted from blood, taken at approximately week 56, from a patient treated with tofacitinib. This sequence originates from a human donor with alopecia areata. The chain combines TRBV5-7 with TRBJ2-1; D remains unclear. TRBV5-7 has ORF status, its function being uncertain. In DNA, the CDR3 is TGTGCCAGCAGCTTGGCGCAGTGCTACAATGAGCAGTTCTTC. Translation: CASSLAQCYNEQFF.